This entry concerns a single T cell receptor (beta chain). Its antigen is not known. The V end lost 1 base, the J end lost 5 bases, and 11 bases lay between the germline ends. Germline lookup yields CDR1 SGHAT and CDR2 FQNNGV. The CDR3 length is 14 residues. The data are from a study of T cell responses to AZD1222 COVID-19 vaccine. Study background: The analysis combined second doses at about 4 or about 12 weeks.

Only in-frame clones appear in the TCRdb table, and some are missing; sequencing was by immunoSEQ multiplex PCR. The table has 100,000 to 150,000 clones, over 90% seen once. Whole-study results and caveats: Of spike-specific TCRs, nearly half reportedly target regions left unmutated in variants. Two doses of AZD1222 preceded a rise in Spike-specific TCR breadth and depth. Among those given AZD1222, only five or six were seropositive at baseline.

Sequencing was performed on peripheral blood, taken on day 0 of AZD1222 vaccination. The clonotype was recovered from an adult in good health. The chain combines TRBV11-2 with TRBJ1-1; D is unclear. CDR3 sequence reads: CASSLARVRTEAFF. The CDR3 DNA reads as TGTGCCAGCAGCTTAGCACGGGTAAGGACTGAAGCTTTCTTT.